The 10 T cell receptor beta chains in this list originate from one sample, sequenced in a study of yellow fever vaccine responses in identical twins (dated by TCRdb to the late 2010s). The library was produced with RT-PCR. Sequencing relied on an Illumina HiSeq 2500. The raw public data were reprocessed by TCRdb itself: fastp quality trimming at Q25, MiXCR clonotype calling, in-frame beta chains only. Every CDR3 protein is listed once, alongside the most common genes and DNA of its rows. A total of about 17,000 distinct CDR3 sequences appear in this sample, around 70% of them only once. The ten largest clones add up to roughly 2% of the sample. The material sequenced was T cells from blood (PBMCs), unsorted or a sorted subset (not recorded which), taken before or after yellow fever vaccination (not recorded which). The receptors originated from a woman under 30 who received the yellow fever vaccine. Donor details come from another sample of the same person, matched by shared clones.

The CDR3 DNA sequence: TGCAGTGCTCCACGGACGGGGGAGCAGTTCTTC. Translation gives CSAPRTGEQFF. The chain links TRBV20-1 to TRBJ2-1; weak D call: TRBD2 (5 bases). Germline loops: CDR1 DFQATT, CDR2 SNEGSKA (reference sequence). The V gene lost 5 bases and the J gene lost 10 bases, with 12 bases spanning the gap. The CDR3 totals 11 residues.

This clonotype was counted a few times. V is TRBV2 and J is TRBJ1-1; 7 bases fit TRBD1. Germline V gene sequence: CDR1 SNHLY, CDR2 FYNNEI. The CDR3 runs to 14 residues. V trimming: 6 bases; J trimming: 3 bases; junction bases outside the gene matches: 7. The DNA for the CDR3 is TGTGCCAGCAGGGTAGGGGGCAGGGACACTGAAGCTTTCTTT. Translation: CASRVGGRDTEAFF. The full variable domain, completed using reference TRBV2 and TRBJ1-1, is EPEVTQTPSHQVTQMGQEVILRCVPISNHLYFYWYRQILGQKVEFLVSFYNNEISEKSEIFDDQFSVERPDGSNFTLKIRSTKLEDSAMYFCASRVGGRDTEAFFGQGTRLTVV.

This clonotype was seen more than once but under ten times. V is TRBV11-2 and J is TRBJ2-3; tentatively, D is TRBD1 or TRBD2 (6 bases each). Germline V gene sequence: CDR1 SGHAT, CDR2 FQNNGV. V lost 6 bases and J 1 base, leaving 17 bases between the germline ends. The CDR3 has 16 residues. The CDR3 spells CASRRQSRGGTDTQYF. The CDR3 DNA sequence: TGTGCCAGCAGACGACAAAGTAGGGGGGGCACAGATACGCAGTATTTT.

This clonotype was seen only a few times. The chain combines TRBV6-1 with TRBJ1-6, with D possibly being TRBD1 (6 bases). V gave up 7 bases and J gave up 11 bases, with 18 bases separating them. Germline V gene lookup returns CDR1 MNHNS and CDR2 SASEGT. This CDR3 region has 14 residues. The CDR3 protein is CASTQTGSGAPLHF. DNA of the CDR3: TGTGCCAGCACCCAGACAGGCTCAGGTGCACCCCTCCACTTT.

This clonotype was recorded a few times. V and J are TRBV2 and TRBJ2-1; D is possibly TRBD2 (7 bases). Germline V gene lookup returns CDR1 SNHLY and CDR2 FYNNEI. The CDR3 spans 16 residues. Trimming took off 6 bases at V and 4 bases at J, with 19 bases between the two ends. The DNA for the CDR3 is TGTGCCAGCAGCTCCCCCGGGCGGGGGCAATACAATGAGCAGTTCTTC. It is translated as CASSSPGRGQYNEQFF.

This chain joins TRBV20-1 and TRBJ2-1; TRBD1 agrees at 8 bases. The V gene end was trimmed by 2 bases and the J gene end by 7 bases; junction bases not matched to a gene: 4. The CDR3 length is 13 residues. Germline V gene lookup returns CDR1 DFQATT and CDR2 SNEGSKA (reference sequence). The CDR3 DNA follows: TGCAGTGCTAGAAGGACAGGGAAGAATGAGCAGTTCTTC. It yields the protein CSARRTGKNEQFF.

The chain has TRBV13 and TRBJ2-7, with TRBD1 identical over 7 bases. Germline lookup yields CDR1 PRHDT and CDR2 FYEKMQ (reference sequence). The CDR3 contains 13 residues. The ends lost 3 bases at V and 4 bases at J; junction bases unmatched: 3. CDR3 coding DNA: TGTGCCAGCAGCTTCGGGACAGCTTACGAGCAGTACTTC. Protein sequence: CASSFGTAYEQYF.

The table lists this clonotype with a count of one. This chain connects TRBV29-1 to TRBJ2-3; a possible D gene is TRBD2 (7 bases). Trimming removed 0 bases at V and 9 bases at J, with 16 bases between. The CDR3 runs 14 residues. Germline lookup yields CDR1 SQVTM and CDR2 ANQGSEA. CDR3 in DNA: TGCAGCGTTGAAGATACAGGAGGGGGGGCCACGCAGTATTTT. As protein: CSVEDTGGGATQYF.

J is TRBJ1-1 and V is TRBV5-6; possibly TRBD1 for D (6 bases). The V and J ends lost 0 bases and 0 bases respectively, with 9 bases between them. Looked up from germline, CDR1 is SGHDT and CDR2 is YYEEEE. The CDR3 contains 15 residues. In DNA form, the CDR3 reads TGTGCCAGCAGCTTGGTGGGGACACTGAACACTGAAGCTTTCTTT. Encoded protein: CASSLVGTLNTEAFF.

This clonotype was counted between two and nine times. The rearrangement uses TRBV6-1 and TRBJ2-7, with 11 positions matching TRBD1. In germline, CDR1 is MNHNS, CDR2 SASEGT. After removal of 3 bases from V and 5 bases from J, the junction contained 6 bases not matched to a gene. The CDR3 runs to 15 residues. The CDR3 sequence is CASSEPRTGGDEQYF. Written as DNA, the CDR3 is TGTGCCAGCAGTGAGCCAAGGACAGGGGGCGACGAGCAGTACTTC.